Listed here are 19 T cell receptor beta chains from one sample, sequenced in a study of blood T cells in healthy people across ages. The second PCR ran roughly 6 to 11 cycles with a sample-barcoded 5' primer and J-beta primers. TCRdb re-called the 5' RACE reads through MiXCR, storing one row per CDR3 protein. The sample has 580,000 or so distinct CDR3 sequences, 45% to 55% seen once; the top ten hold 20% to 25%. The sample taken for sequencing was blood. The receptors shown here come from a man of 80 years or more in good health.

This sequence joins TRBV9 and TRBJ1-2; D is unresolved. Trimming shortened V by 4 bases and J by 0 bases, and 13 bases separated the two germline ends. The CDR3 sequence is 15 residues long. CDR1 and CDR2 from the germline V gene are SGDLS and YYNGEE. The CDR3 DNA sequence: TGTGCCAGCAGCCCCCTCGGCACTACTAACTATGGCTACACCTTC. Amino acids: CASSPLGTTNYGYTF.

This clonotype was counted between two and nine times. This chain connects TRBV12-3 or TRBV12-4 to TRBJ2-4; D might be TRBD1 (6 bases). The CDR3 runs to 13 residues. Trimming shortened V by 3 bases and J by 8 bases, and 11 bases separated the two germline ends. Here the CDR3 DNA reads TGTGCCAGCAGTTTCAGCCAGGGGTACATTCAGTACTTC. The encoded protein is CASSFSQGYIQYF.

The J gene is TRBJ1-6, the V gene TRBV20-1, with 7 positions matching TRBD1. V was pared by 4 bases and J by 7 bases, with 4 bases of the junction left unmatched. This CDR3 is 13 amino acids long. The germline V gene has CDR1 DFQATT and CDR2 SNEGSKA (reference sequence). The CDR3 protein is CSAKGDRNSPLHF. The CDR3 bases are TGCAGTGCTAAGGGGGACAGAAATTCACCCCTCCACTTT.

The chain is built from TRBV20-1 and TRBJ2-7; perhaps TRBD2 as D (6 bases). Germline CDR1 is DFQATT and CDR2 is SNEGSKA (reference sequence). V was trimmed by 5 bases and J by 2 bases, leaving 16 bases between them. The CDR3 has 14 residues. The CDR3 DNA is TGCAGTGCTCGCGCAGGCGGGGTGGCCTACGAGCAGTACTTC. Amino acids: CSARAGGVAYEQYF.

The CDR3 nucleotides read TGTGCCACCAGCAGAGATTTTACAGGGGGGAATGAGCAGTTCTTC. Protein product: CATSRDFTGGNEQFF. The V gene is TRBV15, the J gene TRBJ2-1, with 8 nucleotides matching TRBD1. CDR1 LNHNV and CDR2 YYDKDF come from the germline V gene (reference sequence). The CDR3 length is 15 residues. Trimming took 0 bases from V and 7 from J; bases not matched to a gene: 5.

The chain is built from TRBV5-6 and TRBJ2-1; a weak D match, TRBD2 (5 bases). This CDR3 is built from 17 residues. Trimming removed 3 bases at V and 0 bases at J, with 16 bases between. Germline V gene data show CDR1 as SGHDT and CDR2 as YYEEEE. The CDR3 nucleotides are TGTGCCAGCAGCTCTCTCGGAGGCACCGGCTCCTACAATGAGCAGTTCTTC. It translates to CASSSLGGTGSYNEQFF.

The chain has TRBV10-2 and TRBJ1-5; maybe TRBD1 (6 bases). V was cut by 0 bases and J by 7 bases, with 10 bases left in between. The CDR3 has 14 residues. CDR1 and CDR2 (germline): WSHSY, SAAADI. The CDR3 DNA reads TGCGCCAGCAGTGAGTCGGGGGGCCGGCAGCCCCAGCATTTT. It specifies CASSESGGRQPQHF.

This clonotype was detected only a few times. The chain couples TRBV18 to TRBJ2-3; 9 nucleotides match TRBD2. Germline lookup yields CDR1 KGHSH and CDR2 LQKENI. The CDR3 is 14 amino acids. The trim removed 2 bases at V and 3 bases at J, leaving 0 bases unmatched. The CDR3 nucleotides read TGTGCCAGCTCACCAAGCGGGAGGACAGATACGCAGTATTTT. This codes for CASSPSGRTDTQYF.

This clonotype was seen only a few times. In DNA form, the CDR3 reads TGTGCCAGCAGCGCCCGGGACCCAGGGGACCACAATGAGCAGTTCTTC. Protein sequence: CASSARDPGDHNEQFF. The chain has TRBV7-8 and TRBJ2-1, with D tentatively TRBD1 (6 bases). The ends were cut back, 5 bases at V and 5 bases at J, with 19 bases in the middle. This CDR3 contains 16 residues. Germline loops: CDR1 SGHVS, CDR2 FQNEAQ.

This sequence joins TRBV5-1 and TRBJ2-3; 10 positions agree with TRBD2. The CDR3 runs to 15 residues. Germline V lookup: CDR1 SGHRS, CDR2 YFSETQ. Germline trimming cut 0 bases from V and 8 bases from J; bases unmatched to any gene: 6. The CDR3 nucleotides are TGCGCCAGCAGCTTGGGCGGTAGCGGGGGGACTACGCAGTATTTT. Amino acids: CASSLGGSGGTTQYF.

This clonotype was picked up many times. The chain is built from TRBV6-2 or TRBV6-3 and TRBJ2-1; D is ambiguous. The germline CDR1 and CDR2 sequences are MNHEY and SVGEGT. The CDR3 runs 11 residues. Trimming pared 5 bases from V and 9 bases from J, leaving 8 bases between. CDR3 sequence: CASSHLGEQFF. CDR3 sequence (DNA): TGTGCCAGCAGTCACCTCGGTGAGCAGTTCTTC.

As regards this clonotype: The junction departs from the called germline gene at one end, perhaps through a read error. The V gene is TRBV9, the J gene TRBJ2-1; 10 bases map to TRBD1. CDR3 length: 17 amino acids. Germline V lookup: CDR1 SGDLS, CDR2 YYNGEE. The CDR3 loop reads CASSTRDRGVGSNEQFF. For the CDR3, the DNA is TGCGCCAGCAGCACCCGGGACAGGGGAGTGGGTAGCAATGAGCAGTTCTTC.

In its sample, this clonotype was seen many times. The CDR3 here is CAITQGRNTEAFF. For the CDR3, the DNA is TGTGCCATCACACAGGGTAGGAACACTGAAGCTTTCTTT. The V gene is TRBV6-6, the J gene TRBJ1-1; tentative D call: TRBD1 (6 bases). This CDR3 spans 13 amino acids. The V gene lost 10 bases and the J gene lost 1 base, with 13 bases spanning the gap. Germline V gene lookup returns CDR1 MNHNY and CDR2 SVGAGI (reference sequence).

The CDR3 nucleotides are TGCAGTGCTAAGGCTGGCAGGGTGGCCTATGGCTACACCTTC. Protein product: CSAKAGRVAYGYTF. This rearrangement joins TRBV20-1 to TRBJ1-2; possibly TRBD1 for D (5 bases). Germline CDR1 is DFQATT and CDR2 is SNEGSKA (reference sequence). The CDR3 contains 14 residues. Trimming removed 4 bases from V and 4 bases from J, with 16 bases in between.

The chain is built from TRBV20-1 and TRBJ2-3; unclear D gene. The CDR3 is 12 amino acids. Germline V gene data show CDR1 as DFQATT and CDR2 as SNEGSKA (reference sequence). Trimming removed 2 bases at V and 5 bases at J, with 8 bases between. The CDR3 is CSARPPVDTQYF. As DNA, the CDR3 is TGCAGTGCTAGACCCCCGGTAGATACGCAGTATTTT.

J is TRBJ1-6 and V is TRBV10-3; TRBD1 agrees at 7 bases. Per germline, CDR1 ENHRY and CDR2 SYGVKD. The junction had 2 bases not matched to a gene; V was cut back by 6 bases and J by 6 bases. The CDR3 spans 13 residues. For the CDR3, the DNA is TGTGCCATCAGGCGGGACAGTAATTCACCCCTCCACTTT. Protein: CAIRRDSNSPLHF.

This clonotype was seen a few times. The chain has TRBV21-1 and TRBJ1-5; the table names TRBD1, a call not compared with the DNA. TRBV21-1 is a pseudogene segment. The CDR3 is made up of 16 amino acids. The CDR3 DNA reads TGTGCCAGCAGCAAAGCCCCGGGACAGCTCAATCAGCCCCAGCATTTT. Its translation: CASSKAPGQLNQPQHF.

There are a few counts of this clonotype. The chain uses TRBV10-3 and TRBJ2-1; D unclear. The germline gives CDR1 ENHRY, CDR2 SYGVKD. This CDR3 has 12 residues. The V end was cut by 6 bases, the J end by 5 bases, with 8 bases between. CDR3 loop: CAISPGNNEQFF. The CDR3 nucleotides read TGTGCCATCAGCCCCGGAAACAATGAGCAGTTCTTC.

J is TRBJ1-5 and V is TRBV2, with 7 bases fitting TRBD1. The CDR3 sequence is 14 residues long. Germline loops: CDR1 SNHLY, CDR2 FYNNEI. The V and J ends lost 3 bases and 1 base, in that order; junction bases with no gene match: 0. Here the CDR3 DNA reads TGTGCCAGCAGTGACAGGGGGAGCAATCAGCCCCAGCATTTT. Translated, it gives CASSDRGSNQPQHF. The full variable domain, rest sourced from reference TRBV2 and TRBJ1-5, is EPEVTQTPSHQVTQMGQEVILRCVPISNHLYFYWYRQILGQKVEFLVSFYNNEISEKSEIFDDQFSVERPDGSNFTLKIRSTKLEDSAMYFCASSDRGSNQPQHFGDGTRLSIL.